The source of this T cell receptor (beta chain) is a study of T cells after yellow fever vaccination. Study summary: Some fractions had low cell numbers, and these were prepared with SMART-Seq v4 Ultra Low Input.

The length of the CDR3 is 15 residues. V lost 5 bases and J lost 2, with 15 bases in between. Germline V gives CDR1 SEHNR, CDR2 FQNEAQ (reference sequence). 5'RACE template switching generated TCR cDNA, adding a universal primer site and UMIs. Using its own MiXCR run on the 5' RACE reads, TCRdb lists one record per CDR3 protein. Of about 300,000 distinct CDR3 sequences in the sample, roughly 6.8% were seen once. General study findings and limits: The booster saw the reappearance of most primary-vaccination clones (about 95% CD4, 88% CD8). It was a small share of clonotypes that appeared in both CD4 and CD8 compartments.

Comments on this clonotype: Its antigen is not identified.

Material: PBMCs, obtained about 49 days after the first yellow fever vaccination. The TCR comes from a young man who received the YFV17D yellow fever vaccine. The chain combines TRBV7-9 with TRBJ1-1; D may be TRBD1 (6 bases). CDR3 region: CASSPTIRGNTEAFF. The CDR3, as DNA: TGTGCCAGCAGCCCAACAATCAGGGGTAACACTGAAGCTTTCTTT.